The 17 T cell receptor beta chains presented below share a single source sample, sequenced in a study of blood T cell repertoires in COVID-19. Produced via immunoSEQ multiplex PCR; TCRdb's table is partial and in-frame only. The profile shows 250,000 to 400,000 clones, around 86% of them singletons. Specimen: PBMCs or T cells enriched from blood (not recorded which). Receptors were obtained from a man aged 55 to 69 who had recovered from COVID-19.

The table lists this clone with a few counts. The chain employs TRBV15 and TRBJ2-7; TRBD1 matches at 10 bases. Germline V gene data show CDR1 as LNHNV and CDR2 as YYDKDF (reference sequence). The CDR3 spans 15 residues. V trimming: 0 bases; J trimming: 3 bases; junction bases outside the gene matches: 2. The CDR3 sequence: CATSRDRTGGYEQYF. DNA of the CDR3: TGTGCCACCAGCAGAGATCGGACAGGGGGCTACGAGCAGTACTTC.

The chain joins TRBV2 to TRBJ2-3; TRBD2 matches at 11 bases. The CDR3 has 16 amino acids. CDR1 and CDR2 from the germline V gene are SNHLY and FYNNEI. The J segment lost 0 bases and the V segment lost 6 bases, leaving 5 bases of the junction unmatched. CDR3 DNA: TGTGCCAGCAGGGGGACTAGCGGAAGTAGCACAGATACGCAGTATTTT. It translates to CASRGTSGSSTDTQYF.

As for this clone: The junction differs from germline at one of its ends, possibly a read error. The rearrangement links TRBV27 to TRBJ2-2, with D possibly matching TRBD2 (5 bases). CDR3 length: 21 residues. Germline values: CDR1 MNHEY, CDR2 SMNVEV (reference sequence). The CDR3 coding sequence is TGTGCCAGCAGTTCTACACTAGTCGGGCGTCTCCCGACTACGAACACCGGGAAGCTGTTTTTT. Translating it yields CASSSTLVGRLPTTNTGKLFF.

The chain carries TRBV5-1 and TRBJ2-7; 13 nucleotides match TRBD2. Germline-derived CDR1 and CDR2 are SGHRS and YFSETQ. The CDR3 contains 17 residues. V was clipped by 4 bases and J by 1 base; unmatched bases: 8. The CDR3 DNA reads as TGCGCCAGCAGCCCCCGGACTAGCGGGAGTTTATCCTACGAGCAGTACTTC. Its translation is CASSPRTSGSLSYEQYF.

The rearrangement links TRBV2 to TRBJ2-2; the match to TRBD2 covers 7 bases. Germline CDR1 reads SNHLY; CDR2 reads FYNNEI. Trimming took 11 bases from V and 7 from J; bases not matched to a gene: 7. There are 12 residues in the CDR3. DNA of the CDR3: TGTGCCGGCGCGGGAGAGCACGGGGAGCTGTTTTTT. Translation: CAGAGEHGELFF.

This clone was detected once. This chain connects TRBV6-4 to TRBJ2-7; D is perhaps TRBD1 (5 bases). V lost 2 bases, J lost 3 bases, and 11 bases lay in between. The length of the CDR3 is 14 residues. The germline CDR1 and CDR2 sequences are MRHNA and SNTAGT. The CDR3 coding sequence is TGTGCCAGCAGTGACAGGGGCTACCTCTACGAGCAGTACTTC. This encodes CASSDRGYLYEQYF.

V gene TRBV10-3 combines with J gene TRBJ1-2; D possibly corresponds to TRBD1 (5 bases). The CDR3 sequence is 14 residues long. Germline CDR1 reads ENHRY; CDR2 reads SYGVKD. The V and J ends lost 0 bases and 4 bases respectively, with 9 bases between them. The CDR3, as DNA: TGTGCCATCAGTGAGTCGGGGGGGACCTATGGCTACACCTTC. This sequence encodes CAISESGGTYGYTF.

The gene calls are TRBV30 and TRBJ2-7, with 11 bases lining up with TRBD2. The CDR3 spans 14 residues. In germline, CDR1 is GTSNPN, CDR2 SVGIG (reference sequence). The J segment lost 3 bases and the V segment lost 2 bases, leaving 3 bases of the junction unmatched. As DNA, the CDR3 is TGTGCCTGGAGTTTCCTAGCGGGAGGCTACGAGCAGTACTTC. Its protein product is CAWSFLAGGYEQYF.

On this clone itself: The sample carries other DNA sequences with the same CDR3. The chain couples TRBV19 to TRBJ2-5; no definite D call. V shed 3 bases and J shed 2 bases, with 7 bases lying between them. This CDR3 is 13 amino acids long. The germline gives CDR1 LNHDA, CDR2 SQIVND (reference sequence). Written as DNA, the CDR3 is TGTGCCAGTAGTATTGGGCAGCAAGAGACCCAGTACTTC. Its translation is CASSIGQQETQYF.

CDR3 nucleotides: TGTGCCAGCAGCTTGGGACACATCCCCGACGGCACTGAAGCTTTCTTT. Protein sequence: CASSLGHIPDGTEAFF. The chain recombines TRBV5-6 with TRBJ1-1; no reliable D call. The germline V gene has CDR1 SGHDT and CDR2 YYEEEE. V was trimmed by 0 bases and J by 4 bases, leaving 16 bases between them. The CDR3 consists of 16 residues.

The chain has TRBV7-9 and TRBJ2-3; the match to TRBD1 covers 8 bases. In germline, CDR1 is SEHNR, CDR2 FQNEAQ (reference sequence). This CDR3 region has 14 residues. Germline trimming cut 4 bases from V and 5 bases from J; bases unmatched to any gene: 5. The CDR3 DNA is TGTGCCAGCAGCTGGACAGGGTACGGAGATACGCAGTATTTT. This codes for CASSWTGYGDTQYF.

The V and J genes are TRBV5-5 and TRBJ2-3; TRBD2 matches at 10 bases. J lost 1 base, V lost 2 bases, and 1 base had no gene match. The length of the CDR3 is 15 residues. Germline V lookup: CDR1 SGHKS, CDR2 YYEKEE (reference sequence). In nucleotides, the CDR3 is TGTGCCAGCAGCTTACTAGCGGGACGCACAGATACGCAGTATTTT. Protein: CASSLLAGRTDTQYF.

J is TRBJ2-2 and V is TRBV9; 13 nucleotides match TRBD2. The V gene end was trimmed by 4 bases and the J gene end by 4 bases; junction bases not matched to a gene: 7. This CDR3 spans 17 amino acids. Germline values: CDR1 SGDLS, CDR2 YYNGEE. CDR3 loop: CASSRTSGSRATGELFF. CDR3 coding DNA: TGTGCCAGCAGCAGGACTAGCGGGAGTCGGGCCACCGGGGAGCTGTTTTTT.

The chain combines TRBV27 with TRBJ2-5; D might be TRBD1 (5 bases). The V and J ends lost 2 bases and 1 base respectively, with 11 bases between them. Germline values: CDR1 MNHEY, CDR2 SMNVEV (reference sequence). The CDR3 consists of 15 residues. CDR3 coding DNA: TGTGCCAGCAGTTTAGGAATAGGGGTCCAAGAGACCCAGTACTTC. It yields the protein CASSLGIGVQETQYF.

This sequence joins TRBV3-1 (or the pseudogene TRBV3-2) and TRBJ2-7, with 13 nucleotides matching TRBD2. The V gene's germline CDR1 is LGHDT and CDR2 YNNKEL (reference sequence). Unmatched junction bases numbered 7, after V lost 5 bases and J lost 6 bases. This CDR3 is built from 15 residues. CDR3 sequence: CASSSGLAGPPEQYF. The CDR3 DNA reads as TGTGCCAGCAGCTCGGGACTAGCGGGACCCCCCGAGCAGTACTTC.

This chain connects TRBV28 to TRBJ1-2; TRBD1 aligns across 8 bases. There are 15 residues in the CDR3. Germline CDR1 reads MDHEN; CDR2 reads SYDVKM. Germline trimming cut 5 bases from V and 3 bases from J; bases unmatched to any gene: 8. CDR3 DNA sequence: TGTGCCAGCAGTGCAACTGGACAGGGCTACTATGGCTACACCTTC. Its protein product is CASSATGQGYYGYTF.

V is TRBV19 and J is TRBJ1-2; 8 bases are a match to TRBD1. Germline loops: CDR1 LNHDA, CDR2 SQIVND (reference sequence). The J segment lost 4 bases and the V segment lost 6 bases, leaving 7 bases of the junction unmatched. The CDR3 length is 14 residues. The CDR3: CASSWQGAGYGYTF. CDR3 nucleotides: TGTGCCAGTAGCTGGCAGGGGGCCGGCTATGGCTACACCTTC.